The text below deals with one TCR beta chain. Its antigen is undetermined. Assay: immunoSEQ multiplex PCR; the TCRdb copy retains only in-frame clones and omits some. This table holds 90,000 to 120,000 clones, roughly 90% found once. This specimen comes from a study of T cell responses to AZD1222 COVID-19 vaccine. Study findings and constraints: A mostly white British donor set with more females was recruited, and clonal diversity was possibly underestimated.

Germline CDR1 and CDR2: GTSNPN and SVGIG (reference sequence). The V gene end was trimmed by 4 bases and the J gene end by 4 bases; junction bases not matched to a gene: 3. The CDR3 has 13 amino acids. Sequencing was performed on peripheral blood, taken on day 0 of AZD1222 vaccination. The receptor's source is an adult in good health. This chain links TRBV30 with TRBJ2-2; 7 bases align to TRBD1. The DNA of the CDR3 is TGTGCCTGGACGGGACAGAGCACCGGGGAGCTGTTTTTT. Its translation: CAWTGQSTGELFF.